This T cell receptor (beta chain) is drawn from a study of cytomegalovirus exposure and HLA in healthy donors. Overall study findings and caveats: Being productive about 90% or about 30% of the time was typical of most TCR beta V segments in an earlier analysis.

In the case of this clone: Its antigen is currently unknown.

Trimming removed 3 bases from V and 4 bases from J; junction bases left unmatched: 9. Germline assignment: CDR1 LNHDA and CDR2 SQIVND (reference sequence). This CDR3 spans 16 amino acids. Both 60 Vbeta primers and 13 Jbeta primers went into the PCR. Using immunoSEQ multiplex PCR, the repertoire was profiled, and TCRdb retains in-frame clones only, with some absent. This sample contains 100,000 to 150,000 clones. The rearrangement joins TRBV19 to TRBJ2-7; 10 positions match TRBD2. This receptor was identified in a woman between 35 and 50 years old in good health and CMV-seropositive. The sample consisted of PBMCs. The CDR3 DNA sequence: TGTGCCAGTAGTATGGCTAGCGGGAGCCGGTGGTACGAGCAGTACTTC. It codes for CASSMASGSRWYEQYF.